Shown below are 25 T cell receptor beta chains from a single sample sequenced in a study of neurological immune-mediated disorders (dated by TCRdb to between 2018 and 2021). The method was 5' RACE. Sequencer: Illumina HiSeq 2500. TCRdb cleaned the public reads at Q25 with fastp, built clones with MiXCR and kept in-frame beta chains. Entries that share a CDR3 protein sequence are merged under the most common genes and DNA. The sample yields under 90,000 distinct CDR3 sequences; 9% to 12% were counted once. The ten largest clones capture around 2% of the sample. The sequencing sample was made of PBMCs. The origin of the receptors is a man aged 35-49 years in good health.

Ten or more counts support this clonotype. V and J are TRBV7-2 and TRBJ1-1; D might be TRBD1 (5 bases). Trimming shortened V by 3 bases and J by 4 bases, and 9 bases separated the two germline ends. The CDR3 length is 13 residues. The V gene's germline CDR1 is SGHTA and CDR2 FQGNSA. The chain's CDR3 is CASSLRGGTEAFF. In DNA form, the CDR3 reads TGTGCCAGCAGCTTGAGGGGCGGCACTGAAGCTTTCTTT.

This clonotype was counted ten times or more. The chain links TRBV12-3 or TRBV12-4 to TRBJ2-7, with 11 nucleotides matching TRBD2. The CDR3 length is 14 residues. Losses at the gene ends were 3 bases for V and 5 bases for J; bases not matched to a gene: 3. CDR3 sequence reads: CASSFLAGGNEQYF. In nucleotides, the CDR3 is TGTGCCAGCAGTTTTCTAGCGGGGGGCAACGAGCAGTACTTC.

This clonotype was counted ten times or more. The rearrangement joins TRBV6-6 to TRBJ2-1; a weak D match, TRBD1 (5 bases). The CDR3 length is 14 residues. V was cut by 7 bases and J by 0 bases, with 10 bases left in between. In germline, CDR1 is MNHNY, CDR2 SVGAGI (reference sequence). The CDR3 nucleotides read TGTGCCAGCATAGGAAGGGGCTCCTACAATGAGCAGTTCTTC. This translates into CASIGRGSYNEQFF.

This clonotype was picked up many times. CDR3 in amino acids: CASLGWGGRNQYF. The CDR3 DNA sequence: TGTGCCAGCCTGGGGTGGGGCGGGAGGAACCAGTACTTC. This chain connects TRBV28 to TRBJ2-7; 8 nucleotides line up with TRBD2. CDR1 and CDR2 from the germline V gene are MDHEN and SYDVKM. The length of the CDR3 is 13 residues. J gave up 10 bases and V 8 bases, and 13 bases lay outside the gene matches.

This clonotype was detected ten times or more. The J gene is TRBJ2-1, the V gene TRBV7-9; D uncertain. V was cut by 3 bases and J by 7 bases, with 4 bases left in between. Germline CDR1 and CDR2: SEHNR and FQNEAQ (reference sequence). The CDR3 is made up of 11 amino acids. This CDR3 is CASSFSNEQFF. Written as DNA, the CDR3 is TGTGCCAGCAGCTTTAGTAATGAGCAGTTCTTC.

As concerns this clonotype: This may come from a read error, since a much larger clone is one base off. The rearrangement joins TRBV18 to TRBJ2-1; TRBD2 aligns across 11 bases. The ends lost 3 bases at V and 7 bases at J; junction bases unmatched: 5. In germline, CDR1 is KGHSH, CDR2 LQKENI. This CDR3 comprises 15 residues. The CDR3 sequence: CASSPGLADVNEQFF. CDR3 nucleotides: TGTGCCAGCTCACCGGGACTAGCGGACGTGAATGAGCAGTTCTTC. The full variable domain, its missing parts supplied by reference TRBV18 and TRBJ2-1, is NAGVMQNPRHLVRRRGQEARLRCSPMKGHSHVYWYRQLPEEGLKFMVYLQKENIIDESGMPKERFSAEFPKEGPSILRIQQVVRGDSAAYFCASSPGLADVNEQFFGPGTRLTVL.

This clonotype was picked up many times. The V gene is TRBV11-2, the J gene TRBJ2-7; 9 bases fit TRBD2. Germline-derived CDR1 and CDR2 are SGHAT and FQNNGV. J was trimmed by 1 base and V by 5 bases; bases with no gene match: 9. The length of the CDR3 is 16 residues. Here the CDR3 reads CASSASSGKASYEQYF. The CDR3 bases are TGTGCCAGCAGCGCATCTAGCGGGAAGGCATCCTACGAGCAGTACTTC.

This clonotype has at least ten counts. The chain employs TRBV5-1 and TRBJ2-1; a possible D gene is TRBD2 (9 bases). Deletions cut 6 bases from V and 5 bases from J, with 27 bases between. CDR1 and CDR2 from the germline V gene are SGHRS and YFSETQ. There are 18 residues in the CDR3. The CDR3 sequence: CASKSRGRREGPNNEQFF. The CDR3 nucleotides read TGCGCCAGCAAGAGCAGGGGGCGGCGGGAGGGCCCCAACAATGAGCAGTTCTTC.

The chain combines TRBV28 with TRBJ2-5; D tentatively reads TRBD1 or TRBD2 (5 bases each). This CDR3 comprises 15 residues. The germline V gene has CDR1 MDHEN and CDR2 SYDVKM. Trimming left V 2 bases short and J 2 bases short, with 12 bases between. The chain's CDR3 is CASSLDRGDQETQYF. The CDR3 DNA is TGTGCCAGCAGTTTAGACCGGGGCGATCAAGAGACCCAGTACTTC.

The chain combines TRBV11-2 with TRBJ2-1; 11 bases are a match to TRBD2. Per germline, CDR1 SGHAT and CDR2 FQNNGV. Trimming cost V 3 bases and J 8 bases; bases outside gene matches: 3. The CDR3 has 14 amino acids. DNA for the CDR3: TGTGCCAGCAGCTTGACTAGCGGGACCTATGAGCAGTTCTTC. Translation gives CASSLTSGTYEQFF. The whole variable domain, remainder taken from reference TRBV11-2 and TRBJ2-1, is EAGVAQSPRYKIIEKRQSVAFWCNPISGHATLYWYQQILGQGPKLLIQFQNNGVVDDSQLPKDRFSAERLKGVDSTLKIQPAKLEDSAVYLCASSLTSGTYEQFFGPGTRLTVL.

This clonotype was detected many times. Written as DNA, the CDR3 is TGCGCCAGCAGCTCAACAGGGGGCCTAAACACTGAAGCTTTCTTT. Translating gives CASSSTGGLNTEAFF. J is TRBJ1-1 and V is TRBV5-1, with 9 bases that match TRBD1. The junction had 5 bases not matched to a gene; V was cut back by 3 bases and J by 2 bases. From germline, CDR1 is SGHRS and CDR2 YFSETQ. This CDR3 comprises 15 residues.

This clonotype was seen repeatedly, ten times or more. This chain connects TRBV7-2 to TRBJ2-3; unclear D gene. This CDR3 is built from 12 residues. The germline V gene encodes CDR1 SGHTA and CDR2 FQGNSA. The V gene lost 1 base and the J gene lost 8 bases, with 7 bases spanning the gap. CDR3 in amino acids: CASSLDSFTQYF. CDR3 DNA: TGTGCCAGCAGCTTAGACTCTTTTACGCAGTATTTT.

A few counts support this clonotype. The chain is built from TRBV14 and TRBJ2-2, with 9 positions matching TRBD1. CDR1 is SGHDN and CDR2 is FVKESK in the germline V gene. V shed 4 bases and J 3 bases; nucleotides not matched to a gene: 6. CDR3 length: 16 residues. For the CDR3, the DNA is TGTGCCAGCAGCCTTCGGGACAGGGCTCACACCGGGGAGCTGTTTTTT. Encoded protein: CASSLRDRAHTGELFF.

This clonotype was seen many times. The V gene is TRBV7-2, the J gene TRBJ2-6; tentatively, D is TRBD1 (6 bases). The CDR3 is made up of 15 amino acids. Between the trimmed V and J ends, which lost 4 bases and 0 bases, there was a span of 7 bases. Germline V CDR1 and CDR2: SGHTA, FQGNSA. The CDR3 reads CASSYRASGANVLTF. The CDR3 DNA is TGTGCCAGCAGCTACAGGGCCTCTGGGGCCAACGTCCTGACTTTC. Variable domain in full (rest from reference TRBV7-2 and TRBJ2-6): GAGVSQSPSNKVTEKGKDVELRCDPISGHTALYWYRQSLGQGLEFLIYFQGNSAPDKSGLPSDRFSAERTGGSVSTLTIQRTQQEDSAVYLCASSYRASGANVLTFGAGSRLTVL.

This clonotype was picked up many times. CDR3 in amino acids: CASSFRGSSRAEQYF. The CDR3 bases are TGCGCCAGCAGCTTCCGGGGCAGTTCCCGCGCCGAGCAGTACTTC. This rearrangement joins TRBV5-1 to TRBJ2-7, with D tentatively TRBD1 or TRBD2 (5 bases each). The CDR3 is 15 amino acids. In germline, CDR1 is SGHRS, CDR2 YFSETQ. Trimming cost V 2 bases and J 6 bases, with 18 bases left between them.

J is TRBJ2-2 and V is TRBV11-2; D call uncertain. Germline lookup yields CDR1 SGHAT and CDR2 FQNNGV. CDR3 size: 14 residues. V dropped 2 bases and J dropped 1 base, with 5 bases sitting between them. CDR3 sequence (DNA): TGTGCCAGCAGCTTATTTCAGAACACCGGGGAGCTGTTTTTT. Translation gives CASSLFQNTGELFF.

This clonotype was seen repeatedly, ten times or more. J is TRBJ2-2 and V is TRBV5-1, with TRBD1 matching 7 bases. CDR1 and CDR2 (germline): SGHRS, YFSETQ. The CDR3 sequence is 15 residues long. The V gene end was trimmed by 4 bases and the J gene end by 5 bases; junction bases not matched to a gene: 8. CDR3 nucleotides: TGCGCCAGCAGCCCGAGAATACAGGGGACCGGGGAGCTGTTTTTT. Amino acid sequence: CASSPRIQGTGELFF.

This clonotype was observed many times. The chain couples TRBV24-1 to TRBJ2-1; 7 bases align to TRBD1. The CDR3 covers 16 residues. Germline assignment: CDR1 KGHDR and CDR2 SFDVKD. V gave up 3 bases and J gave up 0 bases; unmatched junction bases: 4. The CDR3: CATSDGNRGSYNEQFF. In DNA form, the CDR3 reads TGTGCCACCAGTGATGGAAACAGGGGCTCCTACAATGAGCAGTTCTTC.

This clonotype has a count of ten or more. V usage is TRBV29-1 and J usage is TRBJ1-1; the D is unclear. CDR1 SQVTM and CDR2 ANQGSEA come from the germline V gene. The CDR3 sequence is 11 residues long. V lost 4 bases and J lost 9, with 12 bases in between. In DNA form, the CDR3 reads TGCAGCGTTGCCGAGTCATCTAAAGCTTTCTTT. It encodes CSVAESSKAFF.

At least ten counts were recorded for this clonotype. The rearrangement uses TRBV13 and TRBJ2-7; D gene uncertain. Trimming stripped 0 bases from V and 4 bases from J, with 13 bases between. The CDR3 consists of 15 residues. Germline CDR1 PRHDT, CDR2 FYEKMQ (reference sequence). The CDR3, as DNA: TGTGCCAGCAGCTTAGGTGTCGCCAGGCGTTACGAGCAGTACTTC. Protein product: CASSLGVARRYEQYF. Drawing the rest from reference TRBV13 and TRBJ2-7, the complete variable domain is AAGVIQSPRHLIKEKRETATLKCYPIPRHDTVYWYQQGPGQDPQFLISFYEKMQSDKGSIPDRFSAQQFSDYHSELNMSSLELGDSALYFCASSLGVARRYEQYFGPGTRLTVT.

This clonotype was found a few times. The J gene is TRBJ2-7, the V gene TRBV7-2; tentative D call: TRBD1 (5 bases). V was pared by 1 base and J by 7 bases, with 11 bases between. Germline V gene data show CDR1 as SGHTA and CDR2 as FQGNSA. The CDR3 is 13 residues long. The CDR3 loop is CASSLDRLGEQYF. CDR3 coding DNA: TGTGCCAGCAGCTTAGACAGGCTGGGGGAGCAGTACTTC.

This clonotype came up a few times. This sequence joins TRBV10-3 and TRBJ1-4, with a tentative D call TRBD1 (5 bases). From germline, CDR1 is ENHRY and CDR2 SYGVKD. V gave up 6 bases and J gave up 6 bases, with 14 bases separating them. The CDR3 runs 14 residues. The CDR3 is CAISDRGSDEKLFF. For the CDR3, the DNA is TGTGCCATCAGCGACCGGGGGTCAGATGAAAAACTGTTTTTT.

This clonotype appeared many times. This sequence joins TRBV5-1 and TRBJ1-2; D ambiguous. This CDR3 comprises 15 residues. Germline V lookup: CDR1 SGHRS, CDR2 YFSETQ. Trimming cost V 5 bases and J 4 bases, with 18 bases left between them. CDR3 DNA: TGCGCCAGCAGAGCCGACGCAGCACTGCCCTATGGCTACACCTTC. Its protein product is CASRADAALPYGYTF. Supplemented by reference TRBV5-1 and TRBJ1-2, the full variable domain reads KAGVTQTPRYLIKTRGQQVTLSCSPISGHRSVSWYQQTPGQGLQFLFEYFSETQRNKGNFPGRFSGRQFSNSRSEMNVSTLELGDSALYLCASRADAALPYGYTFGSGTRLTVV.

This clonotype was detected many times. This rearrangement joins TRBV7-8 to TRBJ1-4; maybe TRBD1 (6 bases). CDR1 is SGHVS, CDR2 FQNEAQ, per germline. V gave up 3 bases and J gave up 8 bases, with 19 bases separating them. CDR3 length equals 16 residues. The chain's CDR3 is CASSLSQGRLGEKLFF. In nucleotides, the CDR3 is TGTGCCAGCAGCTTGTCCCAGGGGCGGTTAGGGGAAAAACTGTTTTTT. The variable domain in full, completed from reference TRBV7-8 and TRBJ1-4, reads GAGVSQSPRYKVAKRGQDVALRCDPISGHVSLFWYQQALGQGPEFLTYFQNEAQLDKSGLPSDRFFAERPEGSVSTLKIQRTQQEDSAVYLCASSLSQGRLGEKLFFGSGTQLSVL.

This clonotype was seen ten or more times. The chain recombines TRBV20-1 with TRBJ1-2; 9 bases match TRBD1. Germline-derived CDR1 and CDR2 are DFQATT and SNEGSKA (reference sequence). The CDR3 runs to 16 residues. After removal of 0 bases from V and 2 bases from J, the junction contained 7 bases not matched to a gene. The DNA for the CDR3 is TGCAGTGCTAGAGATAGGGGGACAGGGCGAAACTATGGCTACACCTTC. It encodes CSARDRGTGRNYGYTF.